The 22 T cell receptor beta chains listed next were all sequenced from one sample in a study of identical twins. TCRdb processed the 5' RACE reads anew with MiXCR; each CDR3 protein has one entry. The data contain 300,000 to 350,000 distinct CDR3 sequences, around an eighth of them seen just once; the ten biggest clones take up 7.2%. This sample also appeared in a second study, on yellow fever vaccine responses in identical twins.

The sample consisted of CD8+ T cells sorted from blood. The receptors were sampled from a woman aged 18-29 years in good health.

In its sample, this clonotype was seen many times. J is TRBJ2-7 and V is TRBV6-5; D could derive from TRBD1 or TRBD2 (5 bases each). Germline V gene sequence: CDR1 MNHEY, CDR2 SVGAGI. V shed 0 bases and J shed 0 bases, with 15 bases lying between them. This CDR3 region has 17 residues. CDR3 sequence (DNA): TGTGCCAGCAGTTACTCGGTCCGGGGCTGGAGCTCCTACGAGCAGTACTTC. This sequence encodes CASSYSVRGWSSYEQYF.

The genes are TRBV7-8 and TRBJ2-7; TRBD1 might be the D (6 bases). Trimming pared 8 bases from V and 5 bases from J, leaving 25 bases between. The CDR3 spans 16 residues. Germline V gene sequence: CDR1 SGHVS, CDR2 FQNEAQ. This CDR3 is CASGLPLVSGGDEQYF. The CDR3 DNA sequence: TGTGCCAGCGGCCTCCCTTTAGTCTCTGGGGGCGACGAGCAGTACTTC. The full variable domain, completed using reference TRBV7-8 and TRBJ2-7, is GAGVSQSPRYKVAKRGQDVALRCDPISGHVSLFWYQQALGQGPEFLTYFQNEAQLDKSGLPSDRFFAERPEGSVSTLKIQRTQQEDSAVYLCASGLPLVSGGDEQYFGPGTRLTVT.

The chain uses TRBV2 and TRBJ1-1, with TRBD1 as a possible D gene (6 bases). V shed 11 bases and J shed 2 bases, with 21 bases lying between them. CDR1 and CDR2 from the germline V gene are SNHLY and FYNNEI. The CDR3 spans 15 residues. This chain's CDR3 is CAATLGGAGNTEAFF. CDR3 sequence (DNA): TGTGCCGCCACCCTAGGGGGGGCCGGTAACACTGAAGCTTTCTTT.

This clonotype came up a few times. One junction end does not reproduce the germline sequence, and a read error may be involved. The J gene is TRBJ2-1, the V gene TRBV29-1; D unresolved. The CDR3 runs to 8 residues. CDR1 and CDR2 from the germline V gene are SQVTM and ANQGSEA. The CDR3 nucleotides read TGCAGCGTTGGGGTGGGGTGGTTC. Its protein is CSVGVGWF.

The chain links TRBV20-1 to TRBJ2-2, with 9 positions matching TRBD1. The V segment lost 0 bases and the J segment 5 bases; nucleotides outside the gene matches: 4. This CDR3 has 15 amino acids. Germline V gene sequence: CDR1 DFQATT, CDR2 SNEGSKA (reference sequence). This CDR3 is CSARDWGQGTGELFF. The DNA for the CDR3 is TGCAGTGCTAGAGATTGGGGACAGGGTACCGGGGAGCTGTTTTTT.

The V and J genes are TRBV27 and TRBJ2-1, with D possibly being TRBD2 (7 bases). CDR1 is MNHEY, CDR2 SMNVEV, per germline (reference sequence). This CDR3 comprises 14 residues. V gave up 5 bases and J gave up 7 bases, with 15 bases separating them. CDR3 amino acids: CASSPAGALNEQFF. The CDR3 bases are TGTGCCAGCAGTCCCGCGGGGGCGCTGAATGAGCAGTTCTTC.

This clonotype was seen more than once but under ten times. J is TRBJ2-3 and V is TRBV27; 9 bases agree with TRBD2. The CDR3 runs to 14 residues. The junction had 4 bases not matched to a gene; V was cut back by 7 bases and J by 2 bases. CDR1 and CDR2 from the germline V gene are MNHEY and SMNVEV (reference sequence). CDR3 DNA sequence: TGTGCCAGCACAAAGCGGGAGGCCACAGATACGCAGTATTTT. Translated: CASTKREATDTQYF.

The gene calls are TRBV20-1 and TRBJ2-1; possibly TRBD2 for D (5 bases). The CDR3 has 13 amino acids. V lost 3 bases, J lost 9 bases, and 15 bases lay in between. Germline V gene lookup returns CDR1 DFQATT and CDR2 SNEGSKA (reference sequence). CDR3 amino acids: CSASSVREFEQFF. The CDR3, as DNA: TGCAGTGCTAGCTCCGTTAGGGAGTTTGAGCAGTTCTTC.

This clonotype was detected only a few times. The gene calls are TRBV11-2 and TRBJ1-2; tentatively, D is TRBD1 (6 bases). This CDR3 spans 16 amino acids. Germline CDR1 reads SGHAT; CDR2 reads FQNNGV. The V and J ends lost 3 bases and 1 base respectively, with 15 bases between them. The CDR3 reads CASSFLQGTYNYGYTF. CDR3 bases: TGTGCCAGCAGCTTCCTGCAGGGGACTTATAACTATGGCTACACCTTC.

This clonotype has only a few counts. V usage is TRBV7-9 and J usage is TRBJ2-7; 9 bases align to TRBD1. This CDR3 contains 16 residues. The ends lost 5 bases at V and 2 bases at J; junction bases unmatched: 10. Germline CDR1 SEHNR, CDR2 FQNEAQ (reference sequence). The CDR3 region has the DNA TGTGCCAGCAGCGGCACCCGGGACAGGGTCCCCTACGAGCAGTACGTC. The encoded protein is CASSGTRDRVPYEQYV.

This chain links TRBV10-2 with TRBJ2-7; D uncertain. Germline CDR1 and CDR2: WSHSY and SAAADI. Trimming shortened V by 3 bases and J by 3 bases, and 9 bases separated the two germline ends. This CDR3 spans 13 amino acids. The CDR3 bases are TGCGCCAGCAGTGACCCCGGCCTCTACGAGCAGTACGTC. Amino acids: CASSDPGLYEQYV.

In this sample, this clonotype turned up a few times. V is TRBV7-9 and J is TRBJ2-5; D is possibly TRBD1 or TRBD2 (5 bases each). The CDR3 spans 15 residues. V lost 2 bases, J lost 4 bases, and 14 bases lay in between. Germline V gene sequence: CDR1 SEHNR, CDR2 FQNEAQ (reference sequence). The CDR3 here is CASSLTRGGGETQYF. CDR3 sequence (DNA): TGTGCCAGCAGCTTAACTCGGGGCGGTGGAGAGACCCAGTACTTC. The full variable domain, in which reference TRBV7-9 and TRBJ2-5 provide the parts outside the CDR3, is DTGVSQNPRHKITKRGQNVTFRCDPISEHNRLYWYRQTLGQGPEFLTYFQNEAQLEKSRLLSDRFSAERPKGSFSTLEIQRTEQGDSAMYLCASSLTRGGGETQYFGPGTRLLVL.

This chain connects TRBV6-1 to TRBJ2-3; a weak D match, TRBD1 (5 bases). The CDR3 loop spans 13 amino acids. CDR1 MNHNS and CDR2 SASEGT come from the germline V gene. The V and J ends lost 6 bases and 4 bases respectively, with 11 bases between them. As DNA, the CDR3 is TGTGCCAGCAGCCAGGGTAGGGCAGATACGCAGTATTTT. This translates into CASSQGRADTQYF.

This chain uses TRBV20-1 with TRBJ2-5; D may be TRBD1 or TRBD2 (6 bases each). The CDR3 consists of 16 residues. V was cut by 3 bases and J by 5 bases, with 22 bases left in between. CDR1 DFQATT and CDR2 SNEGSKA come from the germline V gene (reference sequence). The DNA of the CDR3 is TGCAGTGCTAGCTACCGATGGGGGGCCCGCCAGGAGACCCAGTACTTC. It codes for CSASYRWGARQETQYF.

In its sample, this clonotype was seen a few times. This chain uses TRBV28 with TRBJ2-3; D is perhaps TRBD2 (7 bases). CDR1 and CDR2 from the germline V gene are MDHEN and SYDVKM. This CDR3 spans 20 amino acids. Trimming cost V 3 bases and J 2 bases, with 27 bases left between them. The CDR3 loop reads CASSLPTRGGGSVVTDTQYF. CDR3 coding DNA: TGTGCCAGCAGTTTGCCAACAAGGGGGGGCGGGAGTGTGGTCACAGATACGCAGTATTTT.

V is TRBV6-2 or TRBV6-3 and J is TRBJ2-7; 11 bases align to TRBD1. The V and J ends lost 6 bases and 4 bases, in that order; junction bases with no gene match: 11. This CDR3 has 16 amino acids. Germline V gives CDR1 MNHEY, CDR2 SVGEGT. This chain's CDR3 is CASRSGQGADRYEQYV. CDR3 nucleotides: TGTGCCAGCAGAAGCGGACAGGGGGCTGATAGGTACGAGCAGTACGTC.

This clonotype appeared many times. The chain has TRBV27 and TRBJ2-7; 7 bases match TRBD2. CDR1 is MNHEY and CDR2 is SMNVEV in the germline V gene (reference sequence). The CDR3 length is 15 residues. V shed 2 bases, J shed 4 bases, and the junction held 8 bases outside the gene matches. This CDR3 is CASSLVSGPIYEQYF. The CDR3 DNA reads TGTGCCAGCAGTTTAGTTAGCGGGCCGATTTACGAGCAGTACTTC.

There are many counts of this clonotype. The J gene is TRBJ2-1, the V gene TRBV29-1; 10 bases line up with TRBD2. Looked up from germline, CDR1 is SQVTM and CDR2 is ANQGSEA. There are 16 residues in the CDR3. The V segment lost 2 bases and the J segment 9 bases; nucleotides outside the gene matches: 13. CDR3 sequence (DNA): TGCAGCGTTGAAAACGAGCGGGAGGGCCCCCGGGGTGAGCAGTTCTTC. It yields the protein CSVENEREGPRGEQFF.

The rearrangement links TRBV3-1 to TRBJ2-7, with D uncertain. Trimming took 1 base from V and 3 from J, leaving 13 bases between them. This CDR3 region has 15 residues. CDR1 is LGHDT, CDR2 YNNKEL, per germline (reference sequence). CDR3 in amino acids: CASSQGSPHYYEQYF. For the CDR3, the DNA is TGTGCCAGCAGCCAAGGATCCCCCCACTACTACGAGCAGTACTTC.

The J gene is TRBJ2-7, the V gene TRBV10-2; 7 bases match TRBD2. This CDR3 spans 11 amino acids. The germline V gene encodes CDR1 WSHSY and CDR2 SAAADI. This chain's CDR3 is CASGEGYEQYV. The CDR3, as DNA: TGCGCATCTGGGGAGGGCTACGAGCAGTACGTC.

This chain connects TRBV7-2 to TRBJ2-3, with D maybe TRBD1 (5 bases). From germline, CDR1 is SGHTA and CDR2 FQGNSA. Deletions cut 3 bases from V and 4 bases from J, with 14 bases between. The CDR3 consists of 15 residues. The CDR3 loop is CASSFGHGLADTQYF. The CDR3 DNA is TGTGCCAGCAGCTTCGGACATGGATTGGCAGATACGCAGTATTTT.

The CDR3 DNA follows: TGTGCCAGCAGACACTCAGAGAATCAGCCCCAGCATTTT. Residues: CASRHSENQPQHF. The chain carries TRBV11-2 and TRBJ1-5, with D unclear. The V end was cut by 6 bases, the J end by 4 bases, with 10 bases between. The CDR3 spans 13 residues. Germline values: CDR1 SGHAT, CDR2 FQNNGV.